The 21 T cell receptor beta chains below were found in one sample sequenced in a study of beta chain features in type 1 diabetes (dated by TCRdb to the late 2010s). The method behind the library was the immunoSEQ multiplex PCR assay. The entire isolated RNA was reverse transcribed using the High Capacity cDNA Reverse Transcription Kit, and thus expressed TCRB transcripts were sequenced. TCRdb re-hosts the immuneACCESS table, in-frame sequences only. Its copies lack some clones; in the studies checked, an unresolved V gene accounts for under half of them, and the cause for the rest is not known. The sample table contains 200,000 to 250,000 clones; only one count was recorded for around 26% of them. More than 3% of the sample comes from the top ten. Sequenced: central memory CD4+ T cells from blood. Receptors were obtained from a man under 40 in good health.

This clone was seen a few times. The chain couples TRBV4-3 to TRBJ2-2, with unresolved D. Germline lookup yields CDR1 LGHNA and CDR2 YSLEER. CDR3 length equals 13 residues. Deletions cut 4 bases from V and 5 bases from J, with 8 bases between. CDR3 amino acids: CASSPSFTGELFF. The CDR3 nucleotides are TGCGCCAGCAGCCCGTCGTTTACCGGGGAGCTGTTTTTT.

The V and J genes are TRBV6-5 and TRBJ2-3, with D perhaps TRBD1 or TRBD2 (5 bases each). Germline loops: CDR1 MNHEY, CDR2 SVGAGI. CDR3 size: 15 residues. The V gene lost 0 bases and the J gene lost 2 bases, with 9 bases spanning the gap. CDR3 in amino acids: CASSYSLGTTDTQYF. For the CDR3, the DNA is TGTGCCAGCAGTTACTCGCTCGGGACCACAGATACGCAGTATTTT.

The chain employs TRBV9 and TRBJ2-7; 7 bases align to TRBD2. CDR1 and CDR2 (germline): SGDLS, YYNGEE. This CDR3 region has 15 residues. V shed 0 bases and J 2 bases; nucleotides not matched to a gene: 5. This CDR3 reads CASSVAASGTYEQYF. The CDR3 DNA follows: TGTGCCAGCAGCGTAGCGGCTAGCGGAACCTACGAGCAGTACTTC.

The rearrangement uses TRBV4-3 and TRBJ1-5; D unclear. Germline CDR1 and CDR2: LGHNA and YSLEER. CDR3 length: 13 amino acids. Trimming cost V 0 bases and J 10 bases, with 10 bases left between them. This chain's CDR3 is CASSQDRKLPQHF. Written as DNA, the CDR3 is TGCGCCAGCAGCCAAGATAGAAAGTTACCCCAGCATTTT.

The rearrangement uses TRBV30 and TRBJ1-1, with 9 positions matching TRBD1. This CDR3 comprises 14 residues. Germline trimming cut 3 bases from V and 5 bases from J; bases unmatched to any gene: 7. CDR1 is GTSNPN and CDR2 is SVGIG in the germline V gene (reference sequence). CDR3 coding DNA: TGTGCCTGGAGGCTACAGGGGGCTGGGACTGAAGCTTTCTTT. Amino acid sequence: CAWRLQGAGTEAFF.

The rearrangement joins TRBV2 to TRBJ1-1; TRBD1 matches 8 bases. This CDR3 has 13 residues. The V gene's germline CDR1 is SNHLY and CDR2 FYNNEI. V lost 3 bases to trimming and J lost 7 bases; unmatched junction nucleotides: 4. As DNA, the CDR3 is TGTGCCAGCAGTGAGACAGGGGCCAATGAAGCTTTCTTT. Encoded protein: CASSETGANEAFF.

This clone was observed a handful of times. The rearrangement uses TRBV29-1 and TRBJ2-3; D remains unclear. The CDR3 is 10 residues long. Trimming shortened V by 8 bases and J by 2 bases, and 5 bases separated the two germline ends. Germline V gene sequence: CDR1 SQVTM, CDR2 ANQGSEA. The CDR3 region is CSSNTDTQYF. The CDR3 DNA reads TGCAGCTCCAACACAGATACGCAGTATTTT.

This rearrangement joins TRBV7-2 to TRBJ2-1; 10 nucleotides agree with TRBD1. CDR3 length equals 13 residues. The germline V gene encodes CDR1 SGHTA and CDR2 FQGNSA. J was trimmed by 7 bases and V by 5 bases; bases with no gene match: 2. Written as DNA, the CDR3 is TGTGCCAGCAGCGACAGGGGGCTGAATGAGCAGTTCTTC. Encoded protein: CASSDRGLNEQFF.

This clone was detected only a few times. This chain links TRBV30 with TRBJ2-2, with TRBD1 matching 10 bases. The CDR3 loop spans 15 amino acids. Germline CDR1 and CDR2: GTSNPN and SVGIG (reference sequence). V shed 0 bases and J 7 bases; nucleotides not matched to a gene: 5. CDR3 bases: TGTGCCTGGAGTGTACGACAGGGGGCAAACGGGGAGCTGTTTTTT. Encoded protein: CAWSVRQGANGELFF.

Here the CDR3 DNA reads TGTGCCAGCAGCCAGCAGGGAGGGTTCTACAATGAGCAGTTCTTC. Amino acids: CASSQQGGFYNEQFF. The gene calls are TRBV7-6 and TRBJ2-1; 7 nucleotides match TRBD2. Germline loops: CDR1 SGHVS, CDR2 FNYEAQ. Trimming cost V 5 bases and J 3 bases; bases outside gene matches: 7. The CDR3 extends over 15 amino acids.

This sequence joins TRBV5-4 and TRBJ2-7; possible D gene TRBD1, 6 bases. This CDR3 is built from 13 residues. Germline CDR1 and CDR2: SGHNT and YYREEE (reference sequence). V shed 3 bases and J shed 2 bases, with 9 bases lying between them. CDR3 sequence (DNA): TGTGCCAGCAGCTGGGACATAACCTACGAGCAGTACTTC. This encodes CASSWDITYEQYF.

The V call is TRBV28, the J call TRBJ2-1; 11 bases are shared with TRBD2. V was pared by 4 bases and J by 3 bases, with 2 bases of the junction left unmatched. Looked up from germline, CDR1 is MDHEN and CDR2 is SYDVKM. The CDR3 runs to 15 residues. CDR3 sequence reads: CASSSTSGSYNEQFF. In DNA form, the CDR3 reads TGTGCCAGCAGTTCTACTAGCGGGAGCTACAATGAGCAGTTCTTC.

This clone has at least ten counts. The chain has TRBV2 and TRBJ2-1; 9 positions match TRBD1. This CDR3 contains 13 residues. Germline CDR1 is SNHLY and CDR2 is FYNNEI. After removal of 4 bases from V and 7 bases from J, the junction contained 2 bases not matched to a gene. CDR3 in amino acids: CASSGDRGNEQFF. CDR3 in DNA: TGTGCCAGCAGTGGCGACAGGGGGAATGAGCAGTTCTTC.

This clone showed up just a few times. Different DNA sequences within this sample yield the same CDR3. The chain is built from TRBV30 and TRBJ2-7; D ambiguous. V was pared by 0 bases and J by 5 bases, with 8 bases between. In germline, CDR1 is GTSNPN, CDR2 SVGIG (reference sequence). The CDR3 totals 12 residues. CDR3 sequence: CAWSVSLHEQYF. In nucleotides, the CDR3 is TGTGCCTGGAGTGTGAGCCTCCACGAGCAGTACTTC.

The J gene is TRBJ2-3, the V gene TRBV12-5; D remains unclear. Trimming removed 5 bases from V and 5 bases from J, with 8 bases in between. This CDR3 has 12 amino acids. Germline V gene data show CDR1 as LGHNT and CDR2 as FRNRAP. The chain's CDR3 is CASGPYGDTQYF. The CDR3 coding sequence is TGTGCTAGTGGTCCGTATGGAGATACGCAGTATTTT.

This chain joins TRBV6-5 and TRBJ2-3; 10 bases are shared with TRBD2. The CDR3 is 14 amino acids. Unmatched junction bases numbered 7, after V lost 7 bases and J lost 6 bases. Per the germline V gene, CDR1 is MNHEY and CDR2 is SVGAGI. The CDR3 DNA follows: TGTGCCAGCAAGCCAGCGGGGGGGCTGGATACGCAGTATTTT. Translated, it gives CASKPAGGLDTQYF.

This rearrangement joins TRBV29-1 to TRBJ2-1; D possibly matches TRBD1 or TRBD2 (5 bases each). V lost 0 bases and J 5 bases, leaving 11 bases between the germline ends. This CDR3 has 14 amino acids. The germline CDR1 and CDR2 sequences are SQVTM and ANQGSEA. CDR3 coding DNA: TGCAGCGTTGAAGATCGGGGCCAGAACAATGAGCAGTTCTTC. Protein product: CSVEDRGQNNEQFF.

This clone was seen more than once but under ten times. J is TRBJ2-5 and V is TRBV7-9, with D uncertain. CDR1 SEHNR and CDR2 FQNEAQ come from the germline V gene (reference sequence). V gave up 7 bases and J gave up 7 bases, with 10 bases separating them. The CDR3 is 11 amino acids. The CDR3 region has the DNA TGTGCCAGCACCATAACCGGGACCCAGTACTTC. Amino acids: CASTITGTQYF.

This chain joins TRBV29-1 and TRBJ2-5, with D unclear. Germline V gene lookup returns CDR1 SQVTM and CDR2 ANQGSEA. The CDR3 consists of 13 residues. V was clipped by 4 bases and J by 2 bases, with 11 bases between them. The DNA of the CDR3 is TGCAGCGTTGTATGGGCAGGTCAAGAGACCCAGTACTTC. Protein product: CSVVWAGQETQYF. Complete variable domain (other parts from reference TRBV29-1 and TRBJ2-5): SAVISQKPSRDICQRGTSLTIQCQVDSQVTMMFWYRQQPGQSLTLIATANQGSEATYESGFVIDKFPISRPNLTFSTLTVSNMSPEDSSIYLCSVVWAGQETQYFGPGTRLLVL.

This clone came up once. The rearrangement uses TRBV14 and TRBJ1-2; D gene unclear. Trimming shortened V by 3 bases and J by 6 bases, and 11 bases separated the two germline ends. Germline V gene sequence: CDR1 SGHDN, CDR2 FVKESK. This CDR3 comprises 13 residues. CDR3 bases: TGTGCCAGCAGCCATAGGTCCGGGGATGGCTACACCTTC. Translated, it gives CASSHRSGDGYTF.

In the case of this clone: This CDR3 is also generated by other DNA sequences in the sample. The V and J genes are TRBV29-1 and TRBJ2-3; the D gene could be TRBD1 or TRBD2 (5 bases each). CDR1 and CDR2 (germline): SQVTM, ANQGSEA. Trimming left V 4 bases short and J 3 bases short, with 14 bases between. There are 14 residues in the CDR3. The CDR3 region is CSVAPGQTTDTQYF. The CDR3 coding sequence is TGCAGCGTTGCCCCGGGGCAGACTACAGATACGCAGTATTTT.